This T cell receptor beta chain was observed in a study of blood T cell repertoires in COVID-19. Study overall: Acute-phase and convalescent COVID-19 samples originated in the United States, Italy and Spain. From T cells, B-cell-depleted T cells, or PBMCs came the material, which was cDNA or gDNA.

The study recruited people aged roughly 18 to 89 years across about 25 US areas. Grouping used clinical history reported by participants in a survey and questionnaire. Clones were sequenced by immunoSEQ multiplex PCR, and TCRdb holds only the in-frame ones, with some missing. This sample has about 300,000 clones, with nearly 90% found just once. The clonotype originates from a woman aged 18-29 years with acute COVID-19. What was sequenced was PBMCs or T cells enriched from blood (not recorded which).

CDR3 sequence reads: CASSEGATTGELFF. In nucleotides, the CDR3 is TGTGCCAGCTCCGAAGGGGCTACAACCGGGGAGCTGTTTTTT. J is TRBJ2-2 and V is TRBV6-5, with D possibly being TRBD1 (5 bases). The germline V gene has CDR1 MNHEY and CDR2 SVGAGI. Trimming left V 8 bases short and J 5 bases short, with 15 bases between. The CDR3 totals 14 residues.